These 24 T cell receptor beta chains share one sample of origin, sequenced in a study of cytomegalovirus exposure and HLA in healthy donors. The PCR used 60 Vbeta and 13 Jbeta primers. Data came from immunoSEQ multiplex PCR; TCRdb stores just in-frame clones and leaves some out. The data show about 160,000 clones, with 70% to 90% seen just once and approximately 7% held by the top ten. Source material: PBMCs. The receptors shown here come from a woman younger than 45 in good health and CMV-seropositive.

The gene calls are TRBV28 and TRBJ1-2; maybe TRBD1 (5 bases). The CDR3 has 16 amino acids. V lost 3 bases and J 2 bases, leaving 16 bases between the germline ends. The V gene's germline CDR1 is MDHEN and CDR2 SYDVKM. The DNA for the CDR3 is TGTGCCAGCAGTTTTAACGCCGGGGGAGCGAACTATGGCTACACCTTC. Its protein is CASSFNAGGANYGYTF.

The chain links TRBV7-6 to TRBJ2-2, with D perhaps matching TRBD2 (6 bases). Germline-derived CDR1 and CDR2 are SGHVS and FNYEAQ. The CDR3 contains 19 residues. V lost 4 bases and J 4 bases, leaving 25 bases between the germline ends. The CDR3 sequence: CASSSPLRQTRDFTGELFF. The CDR3 region has the DNA TGTGCCAGCAGCTCCCCCCTCCGCCAAACCCGGGACTTCACCGGGGAGCTGTTTTTT. Using reference TRBV7-6 and TRBJ2-2 for the parts outside the CDR3, the full variable domain is GAGVSQSPRYKVTKRGQDVALRCDPISGHVSLYWYRQALGQGPEFLTYFNYEAQQDKSGLPNDRFSAERPEGSISTLTIQRTEQRDSAMYRCASSSPLRQTRDFTGELFFGEGSRLTVL.

The chain uses TRBV28 and TRBJ2-2; D gene uncertain. CDR3 size: 12 residues. Trimming left V 2 bases short and J 6 bases short, with 4 bases between. CDR1 is MDHEN, CDR2 SYDVKM, per germline. The CDR3, as DNA: TGTGCCAGCAGTTTAGGAGCCGGGGAGCTGTTTTTT. It yields the protein CASSLGAGELFF.

The V call is TRBV15, the J call TRBJ1-5; D is perhaps TRBD1 (6 bases). The CDR3 is 13 amino acids. V lost 3 bases, J lost 13 bases, and 16 bases lay in between. Germline V gene data show CDR1 as LNHNV and CDR2 as YYDKDF (reference sequence). In DNA form, the CDR3 reads TGTGCCACCAGCAGCGACCGTGGGGGCAGTCAGCATTTT. It yields the protein CATSSDRGGSQHF.

The sample holds one count of this clone. The chain links TRBV25-1 to TRBJ2-5, with D perhaps TRBD1 (7 bases). This CDR3 region has 17 residues. Germline CDR1 is MGHDK and CDR2 is SYGVNS. Trimming removed 2 bases at V and 3 bases at J, with 19 bases between. CDR3 loop: CASSEQGGKGVKETQYF. The CDR3 DNA is TGTGCCAGCAGTGAACAGGGGGGTAAGGGGGTAAAAGAGACCCAGTACTTC.

Points on this clone: The junction and the germline gene differ at one end; a read error may be behind it. V is TRBV5-1 and J is TRBJ1-2; unclear D gene. The CDR3 is made up of 13 amino acids. Germline lookup yields CDR1 SGHRS and CDR2 YFSETQ. CDR3 region: CASSPEGSYVYTF. The CDR3 nucleotides read TGCGCCAGCAGCCCGGAGGGCAGCTATGTCTACACCTTC.

The genes are TRBV7-9 and TRBJ2-1, with 7 bases aligning to TRBD2. The CDR3 is 19 amino acids. Trimming removed 2 bases from V and 0 bases from J; junction bases left unmatched: 13. Per germline, CDR1 SEHNR and CDR2 FQNEAQ (reference sequence). The CDR3 DNA reads TGTGCCAGCAGCTTACCTCTCGGGGACGGGAGGCACTCCTACAATGAGCAGTTCTTC. Amino acid sequence: CASSLPLGDGRHSYNEQFF.

V usage is TRBV27 and J usage is TRBJ1-6; the D gene is possibly TRBD1 (6 bases). Trimming cost V 4 bases and J 6 bases, with 16 bases left between them. The germline CDR1 and CDR2 sequences are MNHEY and SMNVEV (reference sequence). CDR3 size: 16 residues. The DNA for the CDR3 is TGTGCCAGCAGTTCCCGAATAACAGGGATTAATTCACCCCTCCACTTT. It specifies CASSSRITGINSPLHF.

The chain combines TRBV5-1 with TRBJ2-7; D is perhaps TRBD1 (5 bases). V lost 0 bases, J lost 2 bases, and 12 bases lay in between. The germline CDR1 and CDR2 sequences are SGHRS and YFSETQ. There are 15 residues in the CDR3. The CDR3 here is CASSLEGASTYEQYF. The CDR3 nucleotides are TGCGCCAGCAGCTTGGAAGGGGCGTCAACCTACGAGCAGTACTTC.

The chain links TRBV6-5 to TRBJ2-7, with a tentative D call TRBD2 (6 bases). This CDR3 is 13 amino acids long. V gave up 8 bases and J gave up 7 bases, with 18 bases separating them. Germline V gene sequence: CDR1 MNHEY, CDR2 SVGAGI. CDR3 amino acids: CASYGGSLKEQYF. The DNA of the CDR3 is TGTGCCAGCTACGGGGGTTCATTGAAAGAGCAGTACTTC.

This clone was seen only once. The chain recombines TRBV19 with TRBJ1-5; the D is unclear. Trimming cost V 3 bases and J 6 bases, with 15 bases left between them. The V gene's germline CDR1 is LNHDA and CDR2 SQIVND (reference sequence). There are 15 residues in the CDR3. CDR3 in amino acids: CASSIGSGEGQPQHF. In nucleotides, the CDR3 is TGTGCCAGTAGTATCGGGTCAGGAGAGGGTCAGCCCCAGCATTTT.

V usage is TRBV7-6 and J usage is TRBJ1-4; the D gene is possibly TRBD1 (6 bases). There are 17 residues in the CDR3. CDR1 is SGHVS and CDR2 is FNYEAQ in the germline V gene. The V and J ends lost 5 bases and 0 bases respectively, with 16 bases between them. Written as DNA, the CDR3 is TGTGCCAGCAGCCCCGCGGGGGGCGGGTCAACTAATGAAAAACTGTTTTTT. As protein: CASSPAGGGSTNEKLFF.

The chain has TRBV7-6 and TRBJ2-2; 7 bases map to TRBD2. J gave up 3 bases and V 8 bases, and 6 bases lay outside the gene matches. This CDR3 contains 14 residues. Germline V gene lookup returns CDR1 SGHVS and CDR2 FNYEAQ. In DNA, the CDR3 is TGTGCCAGCCGCGGGGGTGCGGACACCGGGGAGCTGTTTTTT. Encoded protein: CASRGGADTGELFF. The complete variable domain, with remaining parts taken from reference TRBV7-6 and TRBJ2-2, reads GAGVSQSPRYKVTKRGQDVALRCDPISGHVSLYWYRQALGQGPEFLTYFNYEAQQDKSGLPNDRFSAERPEGSISTLTIQRTEQRDSAMYRCASRGGADTGELFFGEGSRLTVL.

This clone was observed a handful of times. This rearrangement joins TRBV6-5 to TRBJ1-6, with 10 bases fitting TRBD1. J lost 6 bases, V lost 6 bases, and 2 bases had no gene match. The CDR3 is 14 residues long. Germline V CDR1 and CDR2: MNHEY, SVGAGI. DNA of the CDR3: TGTGCCAGCAGCCGGACAGGGGGTAATTCACCCCTCCACTTT. It translates to CASSRTGGNSPLHF.

The chain is built from TRBV7-8 and TRBJ1-1; 8 positions match TRBD1. The V segment lost 5 bases and the J segment 4 bases; nucleotides outside the gene matches: 3. This CDR3 comprises 13 residues. From germline, CDR1 is SGHVS and CDR2 FQNEAQ. CDR3 in DNA: TGTGCCAGCAGCCTCGACAGGGGCACTGAAGCTTTCTTT. It translates to CASSLDRGTEAFF.

The gene calls are TRBV19 and TRBJ2-1; TRBD2 aligns across 11 bases. Germline V lookup: CDR1 LNHDA, CDR2 SQIVND (reference sequence). This CDR3 is 16 amino acids long. Germline trimming cut 7 bases from V and 4 bases from J; bases unmatched to any gene: 9. The CDR3 loop reads CASTVAGGLSYNEQFF. The CDR3 nucleotides read TGTGCCAGTACCGTAGCGGGGGGGCTTTCTTACAATGAGCAGTTCTTC.

This chain's CDR3 is CASSPIAGGYNEQFF. CDR3 coding DNA: TGTGCCAGCAGCCCGATAGCGGGGGGTTACAATGAGCAGTTCTTC. The chain is built from TRBV11-1 and TRBJ2-1; 10 bases fit TRBD2. The V gene end was trimmed by 5 bases and the J gene end by 4 bases; junction bases not matched to a gene: 5. The CDR3 is 15 amino acids. The germline V gene encodes CDR1 SGHAT and CDR2 FQDESV (reference sequence). The full variable domain, rest sourced from reference TRBV11-1 and TRBJ2-1, is EAEVAQSPRYKITEKSQAVAFWCDPISGHATLYWYRQILGQGPELLVQFQDESVVDDSQLPKDRFSAERLKGVDSTLKIQPAELGDSAMYLCASSPIAGGYNEQFFGPGTRLTVL.

The chain joins TRBV9 to TRBJ2-1; maybe TRBD1 (5 bases). Trimming left V 2 bases short and J 6 bases short, with 12 bases between. The CDR3 runs to 14 residues. Germline-derived CDR1 and CDR2 are SGDLS and YYNGEE. CDR3 residues: CASSVVAGLNEQFF. The CDR3 nucleotides read TGTGCCAGCAGCGTTGTCGCAGGGCTCAATGAGCAGTTCTTC. The variable domain in full, completed from reference TRBV9 and TRBJ2-1, reads DSGVTQTPKHLITATGQRVTLRCSPRSGDLSVYWYQQSLDQGLQFLIQYYNGEERAKGNILERFSAQQFPDLHSELNLSSLELGDSALYFCASSVVAGLNEQFFGPGTRLTVL.

V gene TRBV7-2 combines with J gene TRBJ2-7; 14 bases fit TRBD2. The germline CDR1 and CDR2 sequences are SGHTA and FQGNSA. The V gene end was trimmed by 0 bases and the J gene end by 0 bases; junction bases not matched to a gene: 7. The CDR3 has 19 residues. CDR3 protein: CASSLAPGLAGGLSYEQYF. DNA for the CDR3: TGTGCCAGCAGCTTAGCGCCAGGACTAGCGGGGGGACTCTCCTACGAGCAGTACTTC.

This rearrangement joins TRBV2 to TRBJ1-1, with D maybe TRBD1 (5 bases). The CDR3 spans 14 residues. CDR1 is SNHLY, CDR2 FYNNEI, per germline. V was trimmed by 6 bases and J by 0 bases, leaving 11 bases between them. The CDR3: CASRGGRMNTEAFF. In nucleotides, the CDR3 is TGTGCCAGCAGGGGGGGACGGATGAACACTGAAGCTTTCTTT.

The rearrangement links TRBV6-5 to TRBJ2-3; 7 nucleotides line up with TRBD1. CDR1 and CDR2 from the germline V gene are MNHEY and SVGAGI. The CDR3 extends over 14 amino acids. The V segment lost 5 bases and the J segment 7 bases; nucleotides outside the gene matches: 9. The CDR3 DNA sequence: TGTGCCAGCAGTCTAAGACAGGGCCCGAATACGCAGTATTTT. It codes for CASSLRQGPNTQYF.

This clone showed up just once. V usage is TRBV27 and J usage is TRBJ2-5, with 8 bases lining up with TRBD1. Trimming at V came to 4 bases and at J to 5 bases, leaving 9 bases not matched to a gene. Germline V gives CDR1 MNHEY, CDR2 SMNVEV (reference sequence). This CDR3 comprises 15 residues. CDR3 sequence reads: CASSYGTGSAETQYF. The CDR3 DNA reads TGTGCCAGCAGTTATGGGACAGGTAGTGCTGAGACCCAGTACTTC.

Remarks on this clone: Its ends do not fully match the called genes, so a read error is possible. Distinct nucleotide sequences in the sample also encode this CDR3. CDR3 nucleotides: TGCGCCTGGAATCGGGGAGAACAAGAGACCCAGTACTTC. Protein sequence: CAWNRGEQETQYF. The J gene is TRBJ2-5, the V gene TRBV30, with D possibly TRBD2 on 5 matching bases. The length of the CDR3 is 13 residues. Germline loops: CDR1 GTSNPN, CDR2 SVGIG (reference sequence).

V and J are TRBV19 and TRBJ1-2; D uncertain. The CDR3 extends over 12 amino acids. Between the trimmed V and J ends, which lost 7 bases and 8 bases, there was a span of 14 bases. Germline loops: CDR1 LNHDA, CDR2 SQIVND (reference sequence). CDR3 protein: CASINGFGGYTF. CDR3 coding DNA: TGTGCCAGTATTAACGGATTCGGGGGCTACACCTTC.